The 9 T cell receptor beta chains given below trace back to one sample, sequenced in a study of post-analysis software for immune sequencing data. The TCR beta cDNA libraries contained unique molecular identifiers. TCRdb analysed the PCR reads with MiXCR anew, one entry per CDR3 protein. The top ten clones hold 4.6% of a sample with about 820,000 distinct CDR3 sequences, about 57% of them seen once. Study-level points and caveats: Comparison of patients with controls showed roughly five TRBV segments more frequent in patients, TRBV5-6, TRBV5-1 and TRBV20-1 among them.

Their antigens are not known. Input material: blood. These receptors were taken from a girl aged 5 to 17 with multiple sclerosis.

The chain couples TRBV2 to TRBJ2-4; maybe TRBD2 (6 bases). V lost 7 bases and J lost 0, with 16 bases in between. The CDR3 spans 16 residues. Germline CDR1 and CDR2: SNHLY and FYNNEI. The CDR3 DNA reads as TGTGCCAGCAAGGAGGCCGGGGGATTAGCCAAAAACATTCAGTACTTC. Protein product: CASKEAGGLAKNIQYF.

The chain is built from TRBV5-1 and TRBJ2-5, with D maybe TRBD2 (5 bases). The CDR3 is 16 amino acids. Germline V gives CDR1 SGHRS, CDR2 YFSETQ. The ends were cut back, 1 base at V and 0 bases at J, with 13 bases in the middle. Here the CDR3 DNA reads TGCGCCAGCAGCTTGAGGCCTAGCCGCAACCAAGAGACCCAGTACTTC. This sequence encodes CASSLRPSRNQETQYF. Full variable domain (remainder filled in from reference TRBV5-1 and TRBJ2-5): KAGVTQTPRYLIKTRGQQVTLSCSPISGHRSVSWYQQTPGQGLQFLFEYFSETQRNKGNFPGRFSGRQFSNSRSEMNVSTLELGDSALYLCASSLRPSRNQETQYFGPGTRLLVL.

V gene TRBV5-1 combines with J gene TRBJ2-2, with D maybe TRBD1 (5 bases). The CDR3 spans 16 residues. Germline assignment: CDR1 SGHRS and CDR2 YFSETQ. V dropped 1 base and J dropped 1 base, with 11 bases sitting between them. The CDR3 nucleotides are TGCGCCAGCAGCTTGATTGGTCAGGGGAACACCGGGGAGCTGTTTTTT. Translating gives CASSLIGQGNTGELFF.

The chain is built from TRBV6-5 and TRBJ2-5; maybe TRBD2 (5 bases). The DNA end is a closer match to TRBJ2-7, so the J assignment may be wrong. Germline V gives CDR1 MNHEY, CDR2 SVGAGI. The CDR3 is made up of 13 amino acids. CDR3 DNA sequence: TGTGCCAGCAGTCGGCCTAGCCCCTACGAGCAGTACTTC. This gives the protein CASSRPSPYEQYF.

The chain employs TRBV12-3 or TRBV12-4 and TRBJ2-7, with no clear D. There are 15 residues in the CDR3. V lost 6 bases, J lost 0 bases, and 15 bases lay in between. CDR3 nucleotide sequence: TGTGCCAGCAGAGACCTCACCGGCGGCTCCTACGAGCAGTACTTC. Protein sequence: CASRDLTGGSYEQYF.

The chain employs TRBV12-3 or TRBV12-4 and TRBJ1-1; a possible D gene is TRBD1 (5 bases). The CDR3 totals 15 residues. Trimming removed 3 bases from V and 6 bases from J, with 17 bases in between. CDR3 bases: TGTGCCAGCAGTTTCGGGGGGAAGGGCTACGCTGAAGCTTTCTTT. This gives the protein CASSFGGKGYAEAFF.

This clonotype was detected a few times. The rearrangement uses TRBV10-3 and TRBJ2-7, with TRBD1 identical over 10 bases. The CDR3 spans 16 residues. V trimming: 6 bases; J trimming: 6 bases; junction bases outside the gene matches: 14. Germline assignment: CDR1 ENHRY and CDR2 SYGVKD. The CDR3 sequence: CAISNTDRGLLSEQYF. The CDR3 DNA follows: TGTGCCATCAGCAATACCGACAGGGGGCTGTTGAGCGAGCAGTACTTC.

This chain uses TRBV2 with TRBJ2-1, with 11 bases identical to TRBD2. The CDR3 is made up of 15 amino acids. Germline V gene lookup returns CDR1 SNHLY and CDR2 FYNNEI. J was trimmed by 15 bases and V by 4 bases; bases with no gene match: 14. The CDR3 DNA follows: TGTGCCAGCAGTGGGGGTGTACTAGCGGGGGCCTCCACGTTCTTC. Its protein product is CASSGGVLAGASTFF.

This clonotype turned up a few times. The chain is built from TRBV12-3 or TRBV12-4 and TRBJ1-2, with 7 bases that match TRBD1. CDR3 length: 15 residues. J gave up 0 bases and V 6 bases, and 7 bases lay outside the gene matches. The CDR3 spells CASSSSGTANYGYTF. The CDR3 nucleotides read TGTGCCAGCAGCTCCTCCGGGACAGCTAACTATGGCTACACCTTC.